This TCR beta chain was retrieved from a study of radiation and T cells in renal cell carcinoma. Study in general: Nephrectomy followed 15 Gy stereotactic body radiation by 4 weeks.

There are 13 residues in the CDR3. Germline loops: CDR1 KGHSH, CDR2 LQKENI. The ends were cut back, 4 bases at V and 6 bases at J, with 13 bases in the middle. Specified time point: blood 2 weeks post-SBRT. Documented treatment: 15 Gy SBRT to primary tumor, nephrectomy 4 weeks later. Clones were read by immunoSEQ multiplex PCR, and TCRdb kept only the in-frame ones, dropping some. Seen here are about 26,000 clones, approximately 81% observed once, and the top ten hold about a third. The chain uses TRBV18 and TRBJ2-7, with D uncertain. The specimen comprised blood, sampled from a patient whose treatment included radiotherapy and nephrectomy. The TCR sequence derives from a man in his 60s with renal cell carcinoma. The CDR3 spells CASSQRTPPEQYF. CDR3 nucleotides: TGTGCCAGCTCACAAAGGACCCCCCCCGAGCAGTACTTC.